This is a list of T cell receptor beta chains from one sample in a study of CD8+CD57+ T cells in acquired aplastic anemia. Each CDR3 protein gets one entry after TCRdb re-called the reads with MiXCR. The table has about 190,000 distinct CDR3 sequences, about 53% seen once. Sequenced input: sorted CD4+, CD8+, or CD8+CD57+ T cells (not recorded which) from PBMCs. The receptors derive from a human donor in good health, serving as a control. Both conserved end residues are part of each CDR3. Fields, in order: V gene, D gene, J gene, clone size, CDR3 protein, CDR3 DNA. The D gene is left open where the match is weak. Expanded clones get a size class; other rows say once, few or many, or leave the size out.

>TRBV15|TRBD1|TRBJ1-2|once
CATSTPGQRYGYTF
TGTGCCACCAGCACCCCGGGACAGCGCTATGGCTACACCTTC
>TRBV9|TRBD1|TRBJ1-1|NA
CASRGGTGGVAAFF
TGTGCCAGCAGGGGAGGGACAGGGGGTGTTGCAGCTTTCTTT
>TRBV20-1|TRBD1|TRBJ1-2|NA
CSAVPGQGGYGYTF
TGCAGTGCTGTTCCGGGACAGGGCGGCTATGGCTACACCTTC
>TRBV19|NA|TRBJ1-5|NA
CASMDRSYSNQPQHF
TGTGCCAGTATGGACAGATCGTATAGCAATCAGCCCCAGCATTTT
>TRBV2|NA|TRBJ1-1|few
CASSKERNTEAFF
TGTGCCAGCAGTAAAGAGAGAAACACTGAAGCTTTCTTT
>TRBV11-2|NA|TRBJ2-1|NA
CASSPIGNEQFF
TGTGCCAGCAGTCCCATTGGCAATGAGCAGTTCTTC
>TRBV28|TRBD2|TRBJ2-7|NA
CASSLSGGAVVEQYF
TGTGCCAGCAGTTTAAGCGGGGGGGCCGTGGTCGAGCAGTACTTC
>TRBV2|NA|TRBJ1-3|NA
CASSAEQGTGNAIYF
TGTGCCAGCAGTGCAGAACAGGGTACTGGAAACGCCATATATTTT
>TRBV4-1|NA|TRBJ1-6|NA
CASSQVTGVGPLHF
TGCGCCAGCAGCCAAGTAACCGGGGTAGGGCCCCTTCACTTT
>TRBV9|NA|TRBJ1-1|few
CARGLALGGNTEAFF
TGTGCCAGGGGCTTAGCTCTGGGGGGGAACACTGAAGCTTTCTTT
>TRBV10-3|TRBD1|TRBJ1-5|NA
CAIGGQGLYQPQHF
TGTGCCATCGGTGGACAGGGGCTGTATCAGCCCCAGCATTTT
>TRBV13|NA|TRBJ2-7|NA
CASSLKPTVWEQYF
TGTGCCAGCAGCTTAAAGCCCACAGTTTGGGAGCAGTACTTC
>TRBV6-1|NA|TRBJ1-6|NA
CASRSLARQRNSPLHF
TGTGCCAGCAGGTCGCTAGCCCGACAGCGGAATTCACCCCTCCACTTT
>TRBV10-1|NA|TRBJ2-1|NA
CASSESMGNEQFF
TGCGCCAGCAGTGAGTCAATGGGCAATGAGCAGTTCTTC
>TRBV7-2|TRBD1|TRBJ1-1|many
CASSWGDRNTEAFF
TGTGCCAGCAGCTGGGGGGACAGGAACACTGAAGCTTTCTTT
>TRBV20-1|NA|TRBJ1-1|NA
CSARDSGGDTEAFF
TGCAGTGCTAGAGATTCAGGAGGGGACACTGAAGCTTTCTTT
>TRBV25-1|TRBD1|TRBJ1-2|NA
CASSVTGGYGYTF
TGTGCCAGCAGTGTCACAGGGGGGTATGGCTACACCTTC
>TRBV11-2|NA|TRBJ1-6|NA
CASSYTLQGSPLHF
TGTGCCAGCAGCTACACTTTACAGGGTTCACCCCTCCACTTT
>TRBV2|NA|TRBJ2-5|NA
CASSWTGNTGDQETQYF
TGTGCCAGCAGTTGGACGGGAAACACCGGGGATCAAGAGACCCAGTACTTC
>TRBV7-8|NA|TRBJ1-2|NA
CASSFQGNTNYGYTF
TGTGCCAGCAGCTTCCAAGGAAACACTAACTATGGCTACACCTTC
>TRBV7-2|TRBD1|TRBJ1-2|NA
CASSLEPGQGRGYTF
TGTGCCAGCAGCTTAGAACCGGGACAGGGACGCGGCTACACCTTC
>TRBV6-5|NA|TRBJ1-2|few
CASRPTANYGYTF
TGTGCCAGCAGGCCTACAGCTAACTATGGCTACACCTTC
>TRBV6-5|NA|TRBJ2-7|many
CASSYRGGLGYEQYF
TGTGCCAGCAGTTACCGGGGAGGTCTGGGTTACGAGCAGTACTTC
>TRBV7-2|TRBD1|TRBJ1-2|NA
CASSLMDRGGGYTF
TGTGCCAGCAGCTTGATGGACAGGGGTGGTGGCTACACCTTC
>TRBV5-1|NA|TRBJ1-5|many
CASSLGQGGQPQHF
TGCGCCAGCAGCTTGGGGCAGGGAGGTCAGCCCCAGCATTTT
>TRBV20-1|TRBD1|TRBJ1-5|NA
CSGLDRAQTQHF
TGCAGTGGTTTGGACAGGGCGCAGACCCAGCATTTT
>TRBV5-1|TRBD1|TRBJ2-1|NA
CASSSGQGRNEQFF
TGCGCCAGCAGCTCGGGACAGGGAAGGAATGAGCAGTTCTTC
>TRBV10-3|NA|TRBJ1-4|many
CAISAQARGGDEKLFF
TGTGCCATCAGTGCCCAGGCCCGGGGCGGGGATGAAAAACTGTTTTTT
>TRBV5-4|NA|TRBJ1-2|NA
CATSSAQRGYGYTF
TGTGCCACCAGCAGTGCCCAGCGGGGTTATGGCTACACCTTC
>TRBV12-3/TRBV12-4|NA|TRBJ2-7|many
CASSLRDTMGYEQYF
TGTGCCAGCAGTTTAAGGGACACGATGGGCTACGAGCAGTACTTC
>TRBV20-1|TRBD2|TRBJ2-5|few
CSARDGPSLAYQETQYF
TGCAGTGCTAGAGATGGCCCTTCACTAGCGTATCAAGAGACCCAGTACTTC
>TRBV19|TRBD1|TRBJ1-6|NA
CASSTGQVNSPLHF
TGTGCCAGTAGTACGGGACAGGTTAATTCACCCCTCCACTTT
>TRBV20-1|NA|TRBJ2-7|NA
CSAGGGGLYGEQYF
TGCAGTGCCGGAGGGGGGGGCCTCTACGGGGAGCAGTACTTC
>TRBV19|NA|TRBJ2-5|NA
CVSSIDPPGTVQETQYF
TGTGTCAGTAGTATTGACCCACCCGGGACCGTCCAAGAGACCCAGTACTTC
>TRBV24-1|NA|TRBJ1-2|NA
CATSREIGGYTF
TGTGCCACCAGTCGGGAAATAGGTGGCTACACCTTC
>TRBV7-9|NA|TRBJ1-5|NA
CASSLNPSQPQHF
TGTGCCAGCAGCTTAAATCCCAGTCAGCCCCAGCATTTT
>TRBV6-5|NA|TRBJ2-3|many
CATSRGEAADTQYF
TGTGCCACTTCCCGTGGGGAGGCAGCAGATACGCAGTATTTT
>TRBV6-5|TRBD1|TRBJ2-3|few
CASSYEIGGWNEQYF
TGTGCCAGCAGTTACGAGATAGGGGGCTGGAATGAGCAGTATTTT
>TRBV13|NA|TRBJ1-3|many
CASSLYSGDQGNTIYF
TGTGCCAGCAGCTTATATTCCGGGGACCAAGGAAACACCATATATTTT